The rows below give T cell receptor beta chains drawn from one sample of a study of T cells in localized non-small cell lung cancer. Only in-frame clones appear in the TCRdb table, and some are missing; sequencing was by immunoSEQ multiplex PCR. The sample lists tens of thousands of clones; over 75% were seen once. This sample comprised peripheral blood, obtained before any cancer treatment. These receptor sequences come from a female donor aged 60 or older with stage II squamous cell lung carcinoma. CDR3s include the opening cysteine and the closing phenylalanine or tryptophan. Each record gives: CDR3 DNA, CDR3 protein, J gene, D gene, clone size, V gene. D genes are given only for firm matches. Clone size is given for some rows only: seen once, a few or many times, or a class if the clone is expanded.

TGTGCCAGCAGCTTAGGTCCTTCTGGAAACACCATATATTTT,CASSLGPSGNTIYF,TRBJ1-3,-,-,TRBV5-6
TGTGCCAGCACTGGTTACTATGGCTACACCTTC,CASTGYYGYTF,TRBJ1-2,-,-,TRBV7-9
TGTGCCAGCAGCTTGGGACGGTCCTACGAGCAGTACTTC,CASSLGRSYEQYF,TRBJ2-7,-,-,TRBV7-2
TGTGCCAGCAGCTTAGGGGCACAGGGAGCTAGGGAGCAGTACTTC,CASSLGAQGAREQYF,TRBJ2-7,-,-,TRBV7-2
TGTGCCAGCTCACCGACAGCGAATTCACCCCTCCACTTT,CASSPTANSPLHF,TRBJ1-6,-,-,TRBV18
TGTGCCAGCACTCTCGCCGGTAATTCACCCCTCCACTTT,CASTLAGNSPLHF,TRBJ1-6,-,-,TRBV7-9
TGTGCCAGCAGCTTATGGGGGACAGCAGATAATTCACCCCTCCACTTT,CASSLWGTADNSPLHF,TRBJ1-6,TRBD1,-,TRBV7-9
TGTGCCAGTAGTATAGATTTAATAGGACAGGGGGCGCGGCCCGGGGAGCTGTTTTTT,CASSIDLIGQGARPGELFF,TRBJ2-2,TRBD1,-,TRBV19
TGTGCCAGCAGCCTATTATTAGGGCAGAGCGGGGAGCTGTTTTTT,CASSLLLGQSGELFF,TRBJ2-2,-,-,TRBV6-6
TGTGCCAGCAGCCAAGAGAGGGCGATTTCACCCCTCCACTTT,CASSQERAISPLHF,TRBJ1-6,-,few,TRBV14
TGTGCCAGCAGTTACCCGGGCGGGGGCCGGGAAGAAAAACTGTTTTTT,CASSYPGGGREEKLFF,TRBJ1-4,-,few,TRBV6-6
TGTGCCATCAGTGAGGGGAGTGGGGGACCCCAATCCCAGCAGTACTTC,CAISEGSGGPQSQQYF,TRBJ2-7,-,-,TRBV10-3
TGTGCCAGCAGCGCCCACACTGACTATGGCTACACCTTC,CASSAHTDYGYTF,TRBJ1-2,-,-,TRBV7-2
TGCGCCAGCAGCTTACATATTGGAAACACCATATATTTT,CASSLHIGNTIYF,TRBJ1-3,-,-,TRBV5-1
TGTGCCAGCAGCTCACAGGACTCTGGGGCCAACGTCCTGACTTTC,CASSSQDSGANVLTF,TRBJ2-6,-,-,TRBV5-8
TGTGCCAGCAGTCGTGGGACTAGCGGGAGGGAGACCCAGTACTTC,CASSRGTSGRETQYF,TRBJ2-5,TRBD2,-,TRBV6-5
TGTGCCAGCAGCTTGGACCGGTGGGGCAATGAGCAGTTCTTC,CASSLDRWGNEQFF,TRBJ2-1,-,-,TRBV5-4